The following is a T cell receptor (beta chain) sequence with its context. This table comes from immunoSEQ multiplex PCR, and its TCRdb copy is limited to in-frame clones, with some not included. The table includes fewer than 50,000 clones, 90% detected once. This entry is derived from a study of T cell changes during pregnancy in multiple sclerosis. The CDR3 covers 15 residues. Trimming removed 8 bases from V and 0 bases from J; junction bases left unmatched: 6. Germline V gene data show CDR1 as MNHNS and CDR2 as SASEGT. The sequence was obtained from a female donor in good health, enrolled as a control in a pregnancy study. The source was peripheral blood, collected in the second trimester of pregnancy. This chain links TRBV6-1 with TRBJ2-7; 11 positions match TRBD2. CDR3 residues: CASRQTSGNSYEQYF. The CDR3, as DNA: TGTGCCAGCCGACAGACTAGCGGGAACTCCTACGAGCAGTACTTC.